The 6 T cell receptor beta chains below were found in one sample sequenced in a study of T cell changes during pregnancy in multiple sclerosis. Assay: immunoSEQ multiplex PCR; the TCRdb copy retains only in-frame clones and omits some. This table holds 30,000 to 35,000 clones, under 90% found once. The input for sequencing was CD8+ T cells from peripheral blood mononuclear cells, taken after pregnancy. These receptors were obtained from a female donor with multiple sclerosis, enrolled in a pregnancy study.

CDR3 coding DNA: TGTGCCAGCAGCGGAACAGGGGGCCACTATGGCTACACCTTC. Its translation: CASSGTGGHYGYTF. The V gene is TRBV9, the J gene TRBJ1-2; 9 bases fit TRBD1. The CDR3 sequence is 14 residues long. Germline CDR1 is SGDLS and CDR2 is YYNGEE. V lost 3 bases and J lost 3; bases outside the gene matches: 3.

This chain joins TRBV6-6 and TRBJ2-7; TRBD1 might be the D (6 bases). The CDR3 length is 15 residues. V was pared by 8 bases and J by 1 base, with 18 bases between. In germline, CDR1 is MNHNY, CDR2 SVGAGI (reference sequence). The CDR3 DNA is TGTGCCAGCGCATTACAGGGAACCCTATCCTACGAGCAGTACTTC. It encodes CASALQGTLSYEQYF.

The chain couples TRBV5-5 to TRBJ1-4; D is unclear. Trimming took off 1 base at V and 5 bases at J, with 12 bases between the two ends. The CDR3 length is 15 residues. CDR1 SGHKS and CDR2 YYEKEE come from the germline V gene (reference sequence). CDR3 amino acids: CASSLRQEWNEKLFF. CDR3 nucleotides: TGTGCCAGCAGCTTGAGACAAGAATGGAATGAAAAACTGTTTTTT.

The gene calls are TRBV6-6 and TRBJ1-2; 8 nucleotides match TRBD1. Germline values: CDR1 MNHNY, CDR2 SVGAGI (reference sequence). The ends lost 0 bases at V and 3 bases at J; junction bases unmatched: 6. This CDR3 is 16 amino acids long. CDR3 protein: CASSYSGNRGDYGYTF. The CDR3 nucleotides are TGTGCCAGCAGTTACTCGGGGAACAGGGGGGACTATGGCTACACCTTC.

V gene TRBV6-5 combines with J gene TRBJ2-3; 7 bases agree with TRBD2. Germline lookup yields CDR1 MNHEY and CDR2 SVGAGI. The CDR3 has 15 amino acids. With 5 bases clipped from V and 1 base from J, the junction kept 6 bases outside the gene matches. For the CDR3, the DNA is TGTGCCAGCAGTCCCCCTAGCGGATGCACAGATACGCAGTATTTT. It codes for CASSPPSGCTDTQYF.

The CDR3 spells CSVEVIAANTGELFF. CDR3 nucleotide sequence: TGCAGCGTTGAGGTCATAGCGGCGAACACCGGGGAGCTGTTTTTT. The rearrangement uses TRBV29-1 and TRBJ2-2; the D gene is possibly TRBD2 (6 bases). V lost 3 bases, J lost 0 bases, and 11 bases lay in between. This CDR3 has 15 amino acids. The germline V gene has CDR1 SQVTM and CDR2 ANQGSEA.